The rows below give T cell receptor beta chains drawn from one sample of a study of T cell responses to AZD1222 COVID-19 vaccine. Sequencing used immunoSEQ multiplex PCR; TCRdb keeps in-frame clones, though not all of them. Among 150,000 or so clones, 89% were seen once, and the ten largest hold about 4.7%. This specimen was peripheral blood, taken on day 0 of AZD1222 vaccination. The source is an adult in good health. The CDR3 runs from the conserved cysteine through the conserved F or W. The D gene is left open where the match is weak. Rows may omit the clone size; those that give it use once, few, many or a size class.

abundance	d_gene	v_gene	j_gene	CDR3nt	CDR3aa
-	-	TRBV4-1	TRBJ1-1	TGCGCCAGCAGCCAAGATAATTTATCTGGGCTGAACACTGAAGCTTTCTTT	CASSQDNLSGLNTEAFF
once	-	TRBV3-1/TRBV3-2	TRBJ1-4	TGTGCCAGCAGCCATAGGGACCTTAGGGAAGAAAAACTGTTTTTT	CASSHRDLREEKLFF
-	-	TRBV3-1/TRBV3-2	TRBJ2-7	TGTGCCAGCAGCCCCACTAGCACCTACGAGCAGTACTTC	CASSPTSTYEQYF
few	-	TRBV11-2	TRBJ2-3	TGTGCCAGCAGCTTAAATTTGGGGACTGGCGCGAAGTATTTT	CASSLNLGTGAKYF
-	-	TRBV29-1	TRBJ2-5	TGCAGCGTTGATCTTGCGGGCCCCCAGTACTTC	CSVDLAGPQYF
-	TRBD2	TRBV14	TRBJ2-7	TGTGCCAGCAGCCTTAGCGGGAAGGGGACTTACGAGCAGTACTTC	CASSLSGKGTYEQYF
-	-	TRBV9	TRBJ2-3	TGTGCCAGCAGCCCGAGAGGGAGCACAGATACGCAGTATTTT	CASSPRGSTDTQYF
-	TRBD1	TRBV7-9	TRBJ1-5	TGTGCCAGCAGCCCGGACAGGGTGGACCAGCCCCAGCATTTT	CASSPDRVDQPQHF
-	-	TRBV2	TRBJ2-6	TGTGCCAGCAGCGTGTCTCAGGTTCCTGGGGCCAACGTCCTGACTTTC	CASSVSQVPGANVLTF
few	-	TRBV7-2	TRBJ1-5	TGTGCCAGCAGCTCCCGGGGAGGGGGGCAGCCCCAGCATTTT	CASSSRGGGQPQHF